A selection of T cell receptor beta chains follows, all from one sample in a study of cytomegalovirus exposure and HLA in healthy donors. Libraries were prepared by immunoSEQ multiplex PCR; TCRdb keeps only in-frame clonotypes and omits some of them. The sample lists around 200,000 clones; roughly 80% were seen once. The sample comprised PBMCs. These receptors all come from a girl aged 10 to 17 in good health and CMV-seronegative. Each CDR3 is given with its conserved first and last residue. The D gene is left open where the match is weak. The size field is filled for only some rows; it gives once, few, many or a size class.

d_gene	abundance	v_gene	len	j_gene	CDR3nt	CDR3aa
-	-	TRBV5-4	13	TRBJ2-1	TGTGCCAGCAGCTTGGACTCGACAAATGAGCAGTTCTTC	CASSLDSTNEQFF
-	-	TRBV7-2	14	TRBJ1-3	TGTGCCAGCTCTTGGGCAAGCTCTGGAAACACCATATATTTT	CASSWASSGNTIYF
-	-	TRBV11-2	15	TRBJ1-5	TGTGCCAGCAGCTCTACGCAGGGGCGCGATCAGCCCCAGCATTTT	CASSSTQGRDQPQHF
TRBD2	-	TRBV4-2	15	TRBJ2-5	TGTGCCAGCAGCCGAAAGTGGGGGGGAGGAGAGACCCAGTACTTC	CASSRKWGGGETQYF
-	-	TRBV11-2	13	TRBJ2-7	TGTGCCAGCAGCTTAGGGCCATACTACGAGCAGTACTTC	CASSLGPYYEQYF
-	once	TRBV11-2	15	TRBJ2-7	TGTGCCAGCAGCTTAGTAGACTCCTCGGGGAGCGAGCAGTACTTC	CASSLVDSSGSEQYF
TRBD1	-	TRBV7-2	14	TRBJ2-7	TGTGCCAGCAGCCCGCTGGACAGGGTGTACGAGCAGTACTTC	CASSPLDRVYEQYF
-	-	TRBV6-1	14	TRBJ1-4	TGTGCCAGCAGTGCGGGACTTCTCAATGAAAAACTGTTTTTT	CASSAGLLNEKLFF
-	-	TRBV30	12	TRBJ2-5	TGTGCCTGGAGTGTACCCGGAGAGACCCAGTACTTC	CAWSVPGETQYF
TRBD1	many	TRBV4-2	15	TRBJ2-2	TGTGCCAGCAGCCAACGGGACAGACCCACCGGGGAGCTGTTTTTT	CASSQRDRPTGELFF
-	-	TRBV2	14	TRBJ2-1	TGTGCCAGCAGCGACGAGACGGAGTGGGATGAGCAGTTCTTC	CASSDETEWDEQFF
-	-	TRBV6-1	13	TRBJ1-1	TGTGCCAGCTCCGTGAGGATGAACACTGAAGCTTTCTTT	CASSVRMNTEAFF
-	-	TRBV5-1	16	TRBJ2-2	TGCGCCAGCAGCTTGGTGCGGCAGCCGAACACCGGGGAGCTGTTTTTT	CASSLVRQPNTGELFF
-	-	TRBV11-3	17	TRBJ2-4	TGTGCCAGCATCATTCACCATGGGCTTGGGTCCAAAAACATTCAGTACTTC	CASIIHHGLGSKNIQYF
TRBD2	-	TRBV7-2	17	TRBJ2-3	TGTGCCAGCAGCTCCGGACACTTACTAGCGGAGGGGCATACGCAGTATTTT	CASSSGHLLAEGHTQYF
-	-	TRBV28	18	TRBJ2-7	TGTGCCAGCAGTGACCCACGGGGGATAGATAGCCCTTCCTACGAGCAGTACTTC	CASSDPRGIDSPSYEQYF
TRBD1	once	TRBV27	20	TRBJ1-5	TGTGCCAGCAGTTCGTCCCCTTGGGGGACAGGGGGCGCGTGGGGTCAGCCCCAGCATTTT	CASSSSPWGTGGAWGQPQHF
TRBD1	-	TRBV25-1	16	TRBJ1-5	TGTGCCAGCAGTGAAACGGGCAGGGGGAGCAATCAGCCCCAGCATTTT	CASSETGRGSNQPQHF
-	once	TRBV30	15	TRBJ2-1	TGTGCCTGGAGTGGCCCAGGTGGCTCCTACAATGAGCAGTTCTTC	CAWSGPGGSYNEQFF
-	-	TRBV28	12	TRBJ1-1	TGTGCCAGCAGTTTTAGGGGTCGAGCAGCTTTCTTT	CASSFRGRAAFF
TRBD2	-	TRBV7-8	14	TRBJ2-3	TGTGCCAGCAGCCGCGGGGGAGGGACAGATACGCAGTATTTT	CASSRGGGTDTQYF
-	-	TRBV5-1	14	TRBJ2-7	TGCGCCAGCAGCTTGGATTCTATAACCTACGAGCAGTACTTC	CASSLDSITYEQYF
-	-	TRBV5-1	13	TRBJ2-7	TGCGCCAGCAGCTCCCTAGGCGGCCACGAGCAGTACTTC	CASSSLGGHEQYF
-	-	TRBV18	16	TRBJ1-5	TGTGCCAGCTCTAAGACCCAGGGCTCTAGCAATCAGCCCCAGCATTTT	CASSKTQGSSNQPQHF
TRBD1	-	TRBV6-5	13	TRBJ1-1	TGTGCCAGCAGAGGGACAGGGACCACTGAAGCTTTCTTT	CASRGTGTTEAFF
-	-	TRBV6-1	14	TRBJ1-4	TGTGCCAGTAACGGGGGAGGAACTAATGAAAAACTGTTTTTT	CASNGGGTNEKLFF
-	-	TRBV30	15	TRBJ2-7	TGTGCCTGTACAAACCGGGGAACCCGAGCCTACGAGCAGTACTTC	CACTNRGTRAYEQYF
-	-	TRBV2	13	TRBJ1-2	TGTGCCAGCAGTGAAGCGCACAGTCATGGCTACACCTTC	CASSEAHSHGYTF
TRBD1	-	TRBV2	13	TRBJ2-1	TGTGCCAGCATGGGACAGAACAATGTCGAGCAGTTCTTC	CASMGQNNVEQFF
-	-	TRBV28	15	TRBJ2-3	TGTGCCAGCAGTTTAGCGGGAACTAGCACAGATACGCAGTATTTT	CASSLAGTSTDTQYF
TRBD1	-	TRBV9	14	TRBJ2-3	TGTGCCAGCAGCGAGCAGGGGGCAGGAGATACGCAGTATTTT	CASSEQGAGDTQYF
-	once	TRBV28	12	TRBJ1-5	TGTGCCAGCTGGCAGGGAAATCAGCCCCAGCATTTT	CASWQGNQPQHF
-	-	TRBV6-1	15	TRBJ1-3	TGTGCTAGCAAGACTCGGCGGAACTCTGGAAACACCATATATTTT	CASKTRRNSGNTIYF
-	few	TRBV10-3	12	TRBJ2-7	TGTGCCATCAGTGACCCAGGCAGCGAGCAGTACTTC	CAISDPGSEQYF
TRBD1	-	TRBV28	13	TRBJ2-7	TGTGCCAGCAGTTATGACAGGGCCTACGAGCAGTACTTC	CASSYDRAYEQYF
-	-	TRBV6-1	15	TRBJ2-1	TGTGCCAGCAGTGAGAGAGAATCGGCCTACAATGAGCAGTTCTTC	CASSERESAYNEQFF
-	-	TRBV2	17	TRBJ2-7	TGTGCCAGCTCCCCGACTCTCTCGGGACTCTATTCTGACGAGCAGTACTTC	CASSPTLSGLYSDEQYF
-	-	TRBV5-4	13	TRBJ2-5	TGTGCCAGCAGCTTGACAGACCAAGAGACCCAGTACTTC	CASSLTDQETQYF
-	-	TRBV5-1	15	TRBJ2-7	TGCGCCAGCAGCACAGTGGCGGGACAGTCATACGAGCAGTACTTC	CASSTVAGQSYEQYF
TRBD2	-	TRBV4-2	18	TRBJ2-3	TGTACCAGCAGCCAAGCTCAAAGGACTAGCGGGGGCACAGATACGCAGTATTTT	CTSSQAQRTSGGTDTQYF
TRBD1	-	TRBV6-5	16	TRBJ1-6	TGTGCCAGCAGTTACTCCCGGGACAGGATTAATTCACCCCTCCACTTT	CASSYSRDRINSPLHF
TRBD1	once	TRBV27	14	TRBJ2-7	TGTGCCAGCAGTTCGGGACAGACCCACTACGAGCAGTACTTC	CASSSGQTHYEQYF
TRBD1	once	TRBV9	18	TRBJ1-4	TGTGCCAGCAGCTCGCATACCCCTACAGGGGACCCTGGTGAAAAACTGTTTTTT	CASSSHTPTGDPGEKLFF
-	-	TRBV7-8	14	TRBJ1-5	TGTGCCAGCAGCTTGACCAGGGGAGATCAGCCCCAGCATTTT	CASSLTRGDQPQHF
-	-	TRBV7-9	12	TRBJ1-4	TGTTCCAGCAGCTTACAGGGTGAAAAACTGTTTTTT	CSSSLQGEKLFF
-	-	TRBV18	18	TRBJ1-3	TGTGCCAGCTCACGAATTCCGCCGAGGGCAGGTTATGGAAACACCATATATTTT	CASSRIPPRAGYGNTIYF
-	-	TRBV2	15	TRBJ2-1	TGTGCCAGCAGTTCAGAGCGGGTTAAGTACAATGAGCAGTTCTTC	CASSSERVKYNEQFF
TRBD1	large	TRBV4-1	15	TRBJ1-1	TGCGCCAGCAGACCCCAGGGACAGTTGAACACTGAAGCTTTCTTT	CASRPQGQLNTEAFF
TRBD1	-	TRBV9	16	TRBJ2-2	TGTGCCAGCAGCGCGACAGGGGGCGAGATCACCGGGGAGCTGTTTTTT	CASSATGGEITGELFF
-	-	TRBV6-1	16	TRBJ2-7	TGTGCCAGCAGTGAAACCTGGGGGCCGAATCTCTCCGAGCAGTACTTC	CASSETWGPNLSEQYF
TRBD2	few	TRBV9	14	TRBJ2-1	TGTGCCAGCAGCCACGCGGGGGGGCCGGCTGAGCAGTTCTTC	CASSHAGGPAEQFF
TRBD1	-	TRBV29-1	13	TRBJ1-1	TGCAGCGTTGTGGGACAGGGGAACACTGAAGCTTTCTTT	CSVVGQGNTEAFF
-	-	TRBV7-2	16	TRBJ1-2	TGTGCCAGCAGCTTAGCGTACCTATCATCTAACTATGGCTACACCTTC	CASSLAYLSSNYGYTF
-	few	TRBV7-2	15	TRBJ1-1	TGTGCCAGCAGCGACTACGGAGCCCCGAACACTGAAGCTTTCTTT	CASSDYGAPNTEAFF
-	-	TRBV7-9	15	TRBJ1-1	TGTGCCAGCAGCTTACCGAGGGGGGGCGACACTGAAGCTTTCTTT	CASSLPRGGDTEAFF
-	-	TRBV5-1	14	TRBJ1-1	TGCGCCAGCAGTAGTGGCAGGGAAGTATGGGAAGCTTTCTTT	CASSSGREVWEAFF
-	once	TRBV7-8	15	TRBJ1-2	TGTGCCAGCAGCTTCGAATTCCTCGACTTCTATGGCTACACCTTC	CASSFEFLDFYGYTF
-	-	TRBV5-4	16	TRBJ1-1	TGTGCCAGCAGCGTGGGCGGAGGTGGGAGTGGAACTGAAGCTTTCTTT	CASSVGGGGSGTEAFF
-	-	TRBV9	15	TRBJ2-3	TGTGCCAGCAGTCCTACAGGGATGTACACAGATACGCAGTATTTT	CASSPTGMYTDTQYF